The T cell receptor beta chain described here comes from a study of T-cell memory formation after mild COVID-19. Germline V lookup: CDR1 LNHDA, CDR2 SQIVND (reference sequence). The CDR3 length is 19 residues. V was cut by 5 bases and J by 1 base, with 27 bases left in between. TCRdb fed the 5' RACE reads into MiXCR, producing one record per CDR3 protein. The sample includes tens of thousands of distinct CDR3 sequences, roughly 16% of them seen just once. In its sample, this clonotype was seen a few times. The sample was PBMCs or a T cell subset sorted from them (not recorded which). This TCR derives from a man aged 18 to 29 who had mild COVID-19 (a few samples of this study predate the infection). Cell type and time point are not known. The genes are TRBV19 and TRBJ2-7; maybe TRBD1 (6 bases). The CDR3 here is CASSPDGWTDRGRSYEQYF. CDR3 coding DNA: TGTGCCAGTAGTCCGGATGGGTGGACAGATAGGGGCCGGTCCTACGAGCAGTACTTC.